The 8 T cell receptor beta chains listed next were all sequenced from one sample in a study of lymphopenia after photon versus proton radiotherapy. Assay used: immunoSEQ multiplex PCR; TCRdb lists only in-frame clones, some missing. The repertoire has roughly 63,000 clones, about 81% of them found once; the top ten carry 2.1%. The starting material was peripheral blood, obtained from a patient treated with proton-based radiotherapy. All receptors derive from a man in his 60s with pancreatic cancer.

This chain joins TRBV10-3 and TRBJ2-7; possibly TRBD1 for D (5 bases). This CDR3 has 13 amino acids. The germline CDR1 and CDR2 sequences are ENHRY and SYGVKD. Trimming removed 7 bases from V and 6 bases from J, with 16 bases in between. The CDR3 loop is CAITGPGMGEQYF. The CDR3 nucleotides read TGTGCCATCACCGGTCCAGGGATGGGCGAGCAGTACTTC.

J is TRBJ1-1 and V is TRBV9, with unresolved D. CDR1 is SGDLS, CDR2 YYNGEE, per germline. The V end lost 2 bases, the J end lost 3 bases, and 11 bases lay between the germline ends. This CDR3 contains 14 residues. CDR3 residues: CASSVRAADTEAFF. CDR3 bases: TGTGCCAGCAGCGTGAGGGCGGCGGACACTGAAGCTTTCTTT.

The chain combines TRBV6-6 with TRBJ2-5; no clear D. Per the germline V gene, CDR1 is MNHNY and CDR2 is SVGAGI (reference sequence). Trimming shortened V by 7 bases and J by 4 bases, and 13 bases separated the two germline ends. CDR3 length equals 13 residues. CDR3 sequence: CASKQRRLETQYF. In DNA, the CDR3 is TGTGCCAGCAAACAGCGAAGGTTAGAGACCCAGTACTTC.

The V and J genes are TRBV11-1 and TRBJ2-3; 7 bases agree with TRBD1. The V gene's germline CDR1 is SGHAT and CDR2 FQDESV (reference sequence). The junction had 9 bases not matched to a gene; V was cut back by 7 bases and J by 2 bases. The CDR3 spans 15 residues. The CDR3 nucleotides read TGTGCCAGCAAAGCTTTGGGACAGACCACAGATACGCAGTATTTT. The encoded protein is CASKALGQTTDTQYF.

The rearrangement uses TRBV27 and TRBJ2-3, with unresolved D. The germline V gene encodes CDR1 MNHEY and CDR2 SMNVEV (reference sequence). The ends were cut back, 4 bases at V and 0 bases at J, with 5 bases in the middle. The CDR3 extends over 13 amino acids. The CDR3 protein is CASSYASTDTQYF. The CDR3 DNA reads as TGTGCCAGCAGTTATGCTAGCACAGATACGCAGTATTTT.

This rearrangement joins TRBV7-2 to TRBJ2-3; D not certain. The CDR3 runs 12 residues. The germline CDR1 and CDR2 sequences are SGHTA and FQGNSA. Trimming removed 1 base from V and 6 bases from J, with 5 bases in between. CDR3 region: CASSLVGDTQYF. For the CDR3, the DNA is TGTGCCAGCAGCTTAGTTGGGGATACGCAGTATTTT.

This sequence joins TRBV9 and TRBJ2-3; D uncertain. Between the trimmed V and J ends, which lost 1 base and 2 bases, there was a span of 5 bases. Germline V CDR1 and CDR2: SGDLS, YYNGEE. The CDR3 contains 13 residues. For the CDR3, the DNA is TGTGCCAGCAGCGTATACCCCACAGATACGCAGTATTTT. Its protein is CASSVYPTDTQYF.

The chain is built from TRBV5-8 and TRBJ1-5; 7 bases align to TRBD1. Germline lookup yields CDR1 SGHTS and CDR2 YDEGEE. The CDR3 loop spans 16 amino acids. V trimming: 1 base; J trimming: 5 bases; junction bases outside the gene matches: 9. CDR3 loop: CASSLPRGTDYQPQHF. Here the CDR3 DNA reads TGTGCCAGCAGCTTGCCCCGGGGGACAGACTATCAGCCCCAGCATTTT.